One sample yielded the 28 T cell receptor beta chains listed below, sequenced in a study of response to subunit inactivated influenza vaccine. TCRdb called the RT-PCR reads again in MiXCR, with one record for every CDR3 protein. The table lists roughly 700,000 distinct CDR3 sequences, approximately 15% of them singletons, with 5.5% to 7% in the top ten. The sample consisted of PBMCs from blood, taken roughly 2 weeks before vaccination. The receptors come from a middle-aged man who received an inactivated influenza vaccine.

There are a few counts of this clonotype. The chain couples TRBV7-8 to TRBJ2-1; 7 bases are a match to TRBD1. This CDR3 spans 16 amino acids. The trim removed 1 base at V and 5 bases at J, leaving 8 bases unmatched. The germline gives CDR1 SGHVS, CDR2 FQNEAQ. The CDR3 here is CASSLGSRGINNEQFF. The CDR3 DNA is TGTGCCAGCAGCTTAGGTTCCAGGGGGATAAACAATGAGCAGTTCTTC.

This clonotype has a handful of counts. The junction departs from the called germline gene at one end, perhaps through a read error. The chain uses TRBV5-1 and TRBJ2-5, with D perhaps being TRBD1 or TRBD2 (5 bases each). CDR3 length equals 16 residues. In germline, CDR1 is SGHRS, CDR2 YFSETQ. The CDR3 region has the DNA TGCGCCAGCAGTTTGGGTACTGGAGGACATAGGGAGACCCAGTACTTC. Amino acid sequence: CASSLGTGGHRETQYF.

The rearrangement links TRBV5-1 to TRBJ2-3, with 10 nucleotides matching TRBD1. With V trimmed by 0 bases and J by 3 bases, 7 bases remained unmatched. Germline CDR1 reads SGHRS; CDR2 reads YFSETQ. This CDR3 spans 17 amino acids. Written as DNA, the CDR3 is TGCGCCAGCAGCTTGGTTTTAGGGACAGGGGTGACAGATACGCAGTATTTT. Amino acids: CASSLVLGTGVTDTQYF.

This clonotype was seen repeatedly, ten times or more. The V call is TRBV9, the J call TRBJ2-3, with 11 bases lining up with TRBD2. CDR1 is SGDLS, CDR2 YYNGEE, per germline. The CDR3 runs 17 residues. J lost 6 bases, V lost 0 bases, and 9 bases had no gene match. The DNA for the CDR3 is TGTGCCAGCAGCGTAGGATCCGTAGCGGGAGGGCTTGATACGCAGTATTTT. This encodes CASSVGSVAGGLDTQYF.

This sequence joins TRBV20-1 and TRBJ2-1, with D uncertain. The V end was cut by 5 bases, the J end by 6 bases, with 17 bases between. CDR3 length equals 14 residues. Germline CDR1 reads DFQATT; CDR2 reads SNEGSKA (reference sequence). CDR3 DNA: TGCAGTGCTTACCCTGATGTAGCTTCCAATGAGCAGTTCTTC. Its translation is CSAYPDVASNEQFF.

V usage is TRBV6-2 or TRBV6-3 and J usage is TRBJ2-7; the match to TRBD2 covers 9 bases. Gene TRBJ2-1 matches the end of the DNA better, so the J call may be wrong. CDR3 length: 14 residues. In germline, CDR1 is MNHEY, CDR2 SVGEGT. The CDR3 region has the DNA TGTGCCAGCAGTTATAGCGGGAGTTTCAACGAGCAGTTCTTC. Its protein is CASSYSGSFNEQFF.

This clonotype was counted many times. The rearrangement joins TRBV7-9 to TRBJ1-3; perhaps TRBD1 as D (5 bases). Germline values: CDR1 SEHNR, CDR2 FQNEAQ (reference sequence). The V end was cut by 2 bases, the J end by 9 bases, with 17 bases between. The CDR3 is made up of 15 amino acids. The CDR3 bases are TGTGCCAGCAGCTTATTCCGAGCGGGGGAGAGCACCATATATTTT. It yields the protein CASSLFRAGESTIYF.

V gene TRBV11-2 combines with J gene TRBJ2-1; tentative D call: TRBD1 (6 bases). The length of the CDR3 is 15 residues. Per the germline V gene, CDR1 is SGHAT and CDR2 is FQNNGV. Trimming removed 5 bases at V and 5 bases at J, with 16 bases between. The CDR3 sequence: CASSPHRVLDNEQFF. The CDR3 DNA follows: TGTGCCAGCAGCCCGCACAGGGTTTTGGACAATGAGCAGTTCTTC. The whole variable domain, filled in from reference TRBV11-2 and TRBJ2-1, reads EAGVAQSPRYKIIEKRQSVAFWCNPISGHATLYWYQQILGQGPKLLIQFQNNGVVDDSQLPKDRFSAERLKGVDSTLKIQPAKLEDSAVYLCASSPHRVLDNEQFFGPGTRLTVL.

The chain is built from TRBV10-3 and TRBJ1-3; a possible D gene is TRBD1 (6 bases). Trimming shortened V by 2 bases and J by 2 bases, and 10 bases separated the two germline ends. The CDR3 loop spans 15 amino acids. Germline V lookup: CDR1 ENHRY, CDR2 SYGVKD. The CDR3 DNA reads TGTGCCATCAGTGAGCTTGCAGGGGCTGGAAACACCATATATTTT. It specifies CAISELAGAGNTIYF.

This clonotype was counted between two and nine times. This chain uses TRBV2 with TRBJ1-4, with unresolved D. Germline V CDR1 and CDR2: SNHLY, FYNNEI. This CDR3 region has 16 residues. The V end lost 4 bases, the J end lost 0 bases, and 12 bases lay between the germline ends. The CDR3 loop reads CASSAFGRTTNEKLFF. DNA of the CDR3: TGTGCCAGCAGTGCTTTCGGCCGAACAACTAATGAAAAACTGTTTTTT. The full variable domain, in which reference TRBV2 and TRBJ1-4 provide the parts outside the CDR3, is EPEVTQTPSHQVTQMGQEVILRCVPISNHLYFYWYRQILGQKVEFLVSFYNNEISEKSEIFDDQFSVERPDGSNFTLKIRSTKLEDSAMYFCASSAFGRTTNEKLFFGSGTQLSVL.

This clonotype has ten or more counts. The junction does not match germline at one end; this may be a read error. The chain joins TRBV7-2 to TRBJ2-1; TRBD2 aligns across 11 bases. The CDR3 sequence is 14 residues long. Germline-derived CDR1 and CDR2 are SGHTA and FQGNSA. The CDR3 coding sequence is TGTGCCAGCAGCATAGCGGGGGGGCCGGGTGAGCAGTTCTTC. This sequence encodes CASSIAGGPGEQFF.

A remark on this clonotype: The junction and the germline gene differ at one end; a read error may be behind it. The chain uses TRBV12-3 or TRBV12-4 and TRBJ2-3; possibly TRBD1 for D (5 bases). The CDR3 has 13 residues. The CDR3 DNA sequence: TGTGCCAGCAGTTTGGGGCACACAGATACGCACTATTTT. Amino acid sequence: CASSLGHTDTHYF.

This clonotype came up a few times. The J gene is TRBJ1-6, the V gene TRBV4-3, with D hard to call. CDR3 size: 13 residues. Trimming removed 4 bases from V and 10 bases from J, with 11 bases in between. Germline CDR1 is LGHNA and CDR2 is YSLEER. The CDR3 region is CASSRLGTSPLHF. CDR3 coding DNA: TGCGCCAGCAGCCGACTGGGCACCTCACCCCTCCACTTT.

This sequence joins TRBV19 and TRBJ2-1; D unclear. Germline V gene sequence: CDR1 LNHDA, CDR2 SQIVND (reference sequence). The CDR3 contains 10 residues. V gave up 8 bases and J gave up 9 bases, with 8 bases separating them. CDR3 in amino acids: CASGPGEQFF. The CDR3 DNA reads TGTGCCAGTGGGCCGGGTGAGCAGTTCTTC.

This clonotype was seen a handful of times. This chain uses TRBV20-1 with TRBJ2-3; D gene unclear. V was cut by 4 bases and J by 0 bases, with 11 bases left in between. Germline CDR1 and CDR2: DFQATT and SNEGSKA (reference sequence). CDR3 length: 14 amino acids. The CDR3 bases are TGCAGTGCTAAGCCCGTCGCTAGCACAGATACGCAGTATTTT. It codes for CSAKPVASTDTQYF.

This chain connects TRBV28 to TRBJ1-6; the match to TRBD1 covers 10 bases. Germline CDR1 reads MDHEN; CDR2 reads SYDVKM. The CDR3 extends over 13 amino acids. The J segment lost 9 bases and the V segment lost 6 bases, leaving 2 bases of the junction unmatched. The CDR3 DNA is TGTGCCAGCAGGACAGGGGGCAGTTCACCCCTCCACTTT. Its translation: CASRTGGSSPLHF.

This clonotype was recorded a few times. This sequence joins TRBV6-1 and TRBJ2-1; the match to TRBD2 covers 10 bases. Germline CDR1 reads MNHNS; CDR2 reads SASEGT. V lost 7 bases to trimming and J lost 3 bases; unmatched junction nucleotides: 9. The CDR3 has 16 residues. As DNA, the CDR3 is TGTGCCAGCATCCAGCGGGGGGGCTATAACTACAATGAGCAGTTCTTC. The encoded protein is CASIQRGGYNYNEQFF.

The chain recombines TRBV19 with TRBJ1-2; D perhaps matches TRBD1 (5 bases). V lost 4 bases to trimming and J lost 2 bases, with 17 bases between them. CDR1 and CDR2 (germline): LNHDA, SQIVND (reference sequence). The CDR3 extends over 16 amino acids. The CDR3 is CASSTLGGKRNYGYTF. Here the CDR3 DNA reads TGTGCCAGTAGTACCCTTGGGGGGAAGAGGAACTATGGCTACACCTTC. The complete variable domain, with remaining parts taken from reference TRBV19 and TRBJ1-2, reads DGGITQSPKYLFRKEGQNVTLSCEQNLNHDAMYWYRQDPGQGLRLIYYSQIVNDFQKGDIAEGYSVSREKKESFPLTVTSAQKNPTAFYLCASSTLGGKRNYGYTFGSGTRLTVV.

Only a few counts were recorded for this clonotype. The V and J genes are TRBV10-2 and TRBJ2-3, with 9 positions matching TRBD2. The germline V gene has CDR1 WSHSY and CDR2 SAAADI. J gave up 2 bases and V 3 bases, and 3 bases lay outside the gene matches. The CDR3 consists of 15 residues. CDR3 in DNA: TGCGCCAGCAGTGATCAGCGGGGGGACACAGATACGCAGTATTTT. Translation gives CASSDQRGDTDTQYF.

The CDR3 DNA reads TGTGCCAGCAGCTACACCTGGGGACAGGGGACGACTAGCGGGAGGAACATTCAGTACTTC. The encoded protein is CASSYTWGQGTTSGRNIQYF. The rearrangement uses TRBV5-6 and TRBJ2-4; TRBD2 matches at 13 bases. Germline V lookup: CDR1 SGHDT, CDR2 YYEEEE. The CDR3 contains 20 residues. V lost 3 bases and J lost 7; bases outside the gene matches: 19.

This clonotype was observed a handful of times. The J gene is TRBJ2-1, the V gene TRBV5-1; TRBD2 aligns across 10 bases. Germline CDR1 reads SGHRS; CDR2 reads YFSETQ. V gave up 0 bases and J gave up 4 bases; unmatched junction bases: 4. The CDR3 runs to 16 residues. CDR3 nucleotide sequence: TGCGCCAGCAGCTTGGTGCTAGCGGGAGAATACAATGAGCAGTTCTTC. Residues: CASSLVLAGEYNEQFF.

This clonotype was counted at least ten times. The CDR3 region is CASHTGSGNTIYF. The CDR3 coding sequence is TGTGCCAGCCACACAGGCTCTGGAAACACCATATATTTT. The chain has TRBV28 and TRBJ1-3, with D possibly TRBD1 on 5 matching bases. CDR1 and CDR2 from the germline V gene are MDHEN and SYDVKM. There are 13 residues in the CDR3. Trimming stripped 8 bases from V and 0 bases from J, with 8 bases between. Full variable domain (remainder filled in from reference TRBV28 and TRBJ1-3): DVKVTQSSRYLVKRTGEKVFLECVQDMDHENMFWYRQDPGLGLRLIYFSYDVKMKEKGDIPEGYSVSREKKERFSLILESASTNQTSMYLCASHTGSGNTIYFGEGSWLTVV.

The V gene is TRBV11-1, the J gene TRBJ2-3, with 7 nucleotides matching TRBD1. Germline CDR1 is SGHAT and CDR2 is FQDESV (reference sequence). V was clipped by 3 bases and J by 0 bases; unmatched bases: 12. The CDR3 covers 18 residues. CDR3 residues: CASSFVRFTTGSTDTQYF. Written as DNA, the CDR3 is TGTGCCAGCAGCTTTGTCCGATTCACGACAGGGAGCACAGATACGCAGTATTTT.

This clonotype has a handful of counts. This sequence joins TRBV12-3 or TRBV12-4 and TRBJ1-2; D is unclear. Trimming removed 3 bases at V and 7 bases at J, with 9 bases between. The CDR3 is made up of 12 amino acids. The DNA for the CDR3 is TGTGCCAGCAGTTTTGGTAAAAGTGGCTACACCTTC. Protein product: CASSFGKSGYTF.

This clonotype was counted many times. The chain has TRBV12-3 or TRBV12-4 and TRBJ1-4; D uncertain. Trimming left V 5 bases short and J 0 bases short, with 7 bases between. This CDR3 contains 14 residues. The CDR3 sequence is CASSPQATNEKLFF. In nucleotides, the CDR3 is TGTGCCAGCAGTCCCCAGGCAACTAATGAAAAACTGTTTTTT.

The chain has TRBV19 and TRBJ2-1, with 8 bases identical to TRBD1. CDR1 and CDR2 (germline): LNHDA, SQIVND (reference sequence). With 1 base clipped from V and 3 bases from J, the junction kept 2 bases outside the gene matches. There are 15 residues in the CDR3. In nucleotides, the CDR3 is TGTGCCAGTAGTATAGGGACAGGGTACTACAATGAGCAGTTCTTC. It yields the protein CASSIGTGYYNEQFF.

V usage is TRBV3-1 and J usage is TRBJ2-1; the match to TRBD2 covers 15 bases. Germline CDR1 and CDR2: LGHDT and YNNKEL (reference sequence). V shed 4 bases, J shed 1 base, and the junction held 8 bases outside the gene matches. The CDR3 has 19 residues. The CDR3 nucleotides are TGTGCCAGCAGCCGGACTAGCGGGGGGGCCGGGCAGTCCTACAATGAGCAGTTCTTC. Translated, it gives CASSRTSGGAGQSYNEQFF.

This clonotype was seen ten or more times. The rearrangement joins TRBV7-2 to TRBJ1-5, with D uncertain. This CDR3 is built from 15 residues. CDR1 and CDR2 from the germline V gene are SGHTA and FQGNSA. V lost 1 base and J 0 bases, leaving 7 bases between the germline ends. CDR3 region: CASSLGRSSNQPQHF. CDR3 sequence (DNA): TGTGCCAGCAGCTTAGGCAGGAGTAGCAATCAGCCCCAGCATTTT.